These T cell receptor beta chains were read from a single sample in a study of T cell repertoires in aging, cancer and after chemotherapy. TCRdb independently ran MiXCR on the multiplex PCR reads; one entry per CDR3 protein. The sample has 4,500 to 5,000 distinct CDR3 sequences, roughly a quarter seen once. The sample taken for sequencing was blood. The origin of the receptors is a human donor with a blood cancer. Both conserved end residues are part of each CDR3. D genes are given only for firm matches. Part of the rows lack a size; the others show once, few, many or a class for expanded clones.

V gene	clone size	D gene	J gene	CDR3 protein	CDR3 DNA
TRBV13	-	TRBD1	TRBJ2-7	CASSLHKQGAQGEQYF	TGTGCCAGCAGTTTGCACAAACAGGGGGCGCAAGGCGAGCAGTACTTC
TRBV6-1	medium-sized	TRBD2	TRBJ2-3	CASSEAAGGPTDTQYF	TGTGCCAGCAGTGAAGCGGCGGGGGGGCCTACAGATACGCAGTATTTT
TRBV30	medium-sized	-	TRBJ2-2	CAWSGRAMGAGELFF	TGTGCCTGGAGTGGTCGGGCCATGGGCGCCGGGGAGCTGTTTTTT
TRBV10-3	-	TRBD1	TRBJ1-2	CATAPGDSYGYTF	TGTGCCACCGCCCCCGGGGACAGCTATGGCTACACCTTC
TRBV5-1	few	-	TRBJ1-4	CASSLFGAASTNEKLFF	TGCGCCAGCAGCTTGTTTGGAGCAGCTTCAACTAATGAAAAACTGTTTTTT
TRBV7-2	few	TRBD1	TRBJ2-3	CASSQGVTDTQYF	TGTGCCAGCAGCCAGGGGGTCACAGATACGCAGTATTTT
TRBV18	-	-	TRBJ1-4	CASSPGRNEKLFF	TGTGCCAGCTCCCCCGGACGGAATGAAAAACTGTTTTTT
TRBV6-1	-	-	TRBJ2-1	CASRISEVSSYNEQFF	TGTGCCAGCAGAATCTCGGAGGTGAGCTCCTACAATGAGCAGTTCTTC
TRBV6-5	few	TRBD2	TRBJ2-3	CASSPRLAGGPRDTDTQYF	TGTGCCAGCAGCCCTCGACTAGCGGGGGGGCCGAGGGATACAGATACGCAGTATTTT
TRBV7-9	few	TRBD2	TRBJ2-3	CASSPGGAGARTDTQYF	TGTGCCAGCAGCCCCGGAGGAGCGGGGGCCCGCACAGATACGCAGTATTTT
TRBV19	medium-sized	TRBD2	TRBJ2-1	CASLQGLAGGHEQFF	TGTGCCAGTCTCCAGGGACTAGCGGGAGGCCATGAGCAGTTCTTC
TRBV5-6	few	TRBD1	TRBJ1-4	CASSLGQGNGEKLFF	TGTGCCAGCAGCTTGGGACAGGGAAACGGCGAAAAACTGTTTTTT
TRBV24-1	-	-	TRBJ2-2	CATSKRASNTGELFF	TGTGCCACGTCGAAGCGGGCCTCGAACACCGGGGAGCTGTTTTTT
TRBV12-3/TRBV12-4	-	-	TRBJ1-3	CASSSQGNTIYF	TGTGCCAGCAGTTCACAGGGAAACACCATATATTTT
TRBV19	medium-sized	TRBD2	TRBJ2-7	CASSIRVTGRAHEQYF	TGTGCCAGTAGTATCAGGGTGACGGGGAGGGCGCACGAGCAGTACTTC
TRBV18	medium-sized	-	TRBJ1-2	CASSPDSYYGYTF	TGTGCCAGCTCGCCAGACAGTTACTATGGCTACACCTTC
TRBV6-5	-	TRBD2	TRBJ2-1	CASSYNRLRGSSYNEQFF	TGTGCCAGCAGTTACAACCGATTGCGGGGGAGCTCCTACAATGAGCAGTTCTTC
TRBV19	few	TRBD1	TRBJ1-5	CASSYPRTGSFYSNQPQHF	TGTGCCAGTAGTTATCCCCGGACAGGGTCCTTCTATAGCAATCAGCCCCAGCATTTT
TRBV6-4	-	-	TRBJ1-5	CASSAGRKNQPQHF	TGTGCCAGCAGTGCCGGTCGCAAAAATCAGCCCCAGCATTTT
TRBV18	few	TRBD1	TRBJ1-1	CASSDRANTEAFF	TGTGCCAGCTCGGACAGGGCTAACACTGAAGCTTTCTTT
TRBV6-2/TRBV6-3	-	TRBD1	TRBJ2-7	CASSWPSDRGNSYEQYF	TGTGCCAGCAGTTGGCCCTCTGACAGGGGTAATTCCTACGAGCAGTACTTC
TRBV7-2	-	TRBD1	TRBJ1-1	CASRPGTGVNTEAFF	TGTGCCAGCAGACCTGGGACAGGGGTAAACACTGAAGCTTTCTTT
TRBV4-2	few	TRBD1	TRBJ1-4	CASSQDPFPTGGNEKLFF	TGTGCCAGCAGCCAAGATCCTTTCCCGACAGGGGGCAATGAAAAACTGTTTTTT
TRBV11-3	medium-sized	TRBD1	TRBJ2-2	CATSGQANTGELFF	TGTGCCACATCGGGACAGGCTAACACCGGGGAGCTGTTTTTT
TRBV20-1	few	-	TRBJ1-2	CSASTGEKTYGYTF	TGCAGTGCATCGACCGGTGAGAAGACGTATGGCTACACCTTC
TRBV11-3	medium-sized	-	TRBJ2-5	CASSFAGPVTETQYF	TGTGCCAGCAGCTTTGCAGGTCCTGTTACGGAGACCCAGTACTTC